The rows below give T cell receptor beta chains drawn from one sample of a study of monozygotic twins with inflammatory bowel disease. TCRdb re-called the 5' RACE reads and shows each CDR3 protein once, DNA omitted. The sample features tens of thousands of distinct CDR3 sequences, with around 6.8% in its top ten. Specimen: blood. These receptors came from a human donor with ulcerative colitis or Crohn's disease, or a healthy co-twin of an affected twin (not recorded which). Both conserved end residues are part of each CDR3. A clone size is listed for some rows: how often the clone was seen (once, few, many), or a class if it is expanded.

V gene	clone size	J gene	CDR3 protein
TRBV5-4	NA	TRBJ2-1	CASSWGGTSEWNEQFF
TRBV18	NA	TRBJ2-1	CASSRPDGHNEQFF
TRBV2	NA	TRBJ2-5	CASSEGLAGFQETQYF
TRBV2	NA	TRBJ1-5	CASGRVENQPQHF
TRBV5-5	NA	TRBJ1-6	CASSLAANNSPLHF
TRBV7-6	NA	TRBJ2-1	CASSFLTGDSYNEQFF
TRBV12-3/TRBV12-4	NA	TRBJ1-2	CASRPEGTTELNYGYTF
TRBV10-3	NA	TRBJ2-5	CAIRAGQGRGQETQYF
TRBV12-3/TRBV12-4	NA	TRBJ2-2	CASSLRGQGRNGELFF
TRBV12-3/TRBV12-4	NA	TRBJ1-1	CASNNAGSLNTEAFF
TRBV20-1	NA	TRBJ1-5	CSATRHSNQPQHF
TRBV7-9	NA	TRBJ2-7	CASSPQVSYEQYF
TRBV7-2	NA	TRBJ2-5	CASSDRDRGQTQYF
TRBV18	NA	TRBJ2-3	CASRRLAGGMNTDTQYF
TRBV6-5	NA	TRBJ2-5	CASSYSGQGVETQYF
TRBV12-3/TRBV12-4	NA	TRBJ1-5	CASSWDRDQPQHF
TRBV20-1	NA	TRBJ1-5	CSAKDQGNQPQHF
TRBV7-2	NA	TRBJ1-6	CASSLVMGGFYNSPLHF
TRBV27	NA	TRBJ2-7	CASSPRYMYEQYF
TRBV7-3	NA	TRBJ1-1	CASSLTGVNTEAFF
TRBV3-1	NA	TRBJ2-1	CASSQDLSRGQGEQFF
TRBV5-1	NA	TRBJ1-3	CASSFAGDSGNTIYF
TRBV6-5	NA	TRBJ1-5	CASSYSSGGGQPQHF
TRBV7-2	NA	TRBJ2-2	CASSLLRGRGTGELFF
TRBV5-4	NA	TRBJ2-5	CASSKGVAGGYQETQYF
TRBV20-1	NA	TRBJ1-2	CSARGSDYGYTF
TRBV5-1	NA	TRBJ1-4	CASSREGTGSEKLFF
TRBV10-3	NA	TRBJ2-5	CAISESGHDQETQYF
TRBV18	NA	TRBJ1-6	CASSRRNSPLHF
TRBV6-5	NA	TRBJ1-1	CASHAWGGGTEAFF
TRBV5-1	NA	TRBJ2-3	CASSLATGSGADTQYF
TRBV7-9	NA	TRBJ1-6	CASSPDGDNSPLHF
TRBV7-8	NA	TRBJ2-1	CASSLEARDLVQFF
TRBV12-3/TRBV12-4	NA	TRBJ2-4	CASSPQTGLAKNIQYF
TRBV12-3/TRBV12-4	NA	TRBJ1-2	CASSYKTDYGYTF
TRBV5-1	NA	TRBJ2-5	CASSLGAGQGWRETQYF
TRBV7-8	medium-sized	TRBJ2-6	CASSPVQGALTGANVLTF
TRBV19	NA	TRBJ1-1	CASIGRQALNTEAFF
TRBV4-1	NA	TRBJ1-2	CASSQERSNYGYTF
TRBV9	NA	TRBJ2-1	CASSLGLAGKEQFF
TRBV29-1	NA	TRBJ2-5	CSVSGTGGLETQYF
TRBV6-6	medium-sized	TRBJ1-2	CASRRDSEDYGYTF
TRBV9	NA	TRBJ2-3	CASSEGGTDTQYF
TRBV3-1	NA	TRBJ2-1	CASSQRQGASEFF
TRBV9	NA	TRBJ2-7	CASSNPGGYEQYF
TRBV21-1	NA	TRBJ1-2	CASSKEDEGSGGYTF
TRBV12-3/TRBV12-4	medium-sized	TRBJ2-7	CASTAMDGYEQYF
TRBV20-1	medium-sized	TRBJ1-1	CSARLRDRNTEAFF